The 19 T cell receptor beta chains below come from one sample, sequenced in a study of CD8 T cells in Susac syndrome. RNA in amounts of roughly 0.5 to 1 ug was reverse transcribed with random hexamers. TCRdb processed the immunoSEQ multiplex PCR reads anew with MiXCR; each CDR3 protein has one entry. The top ten clones hold roughly 0.24% of a sample with about 80,000 distinct CDR3 sequences, about 93% of them seen once. Material for sequencing was CD8+ T cells from PBMCs. These receptors were taken from a human donor in good health.

This clonotype was picked up one time. The CDR3 DNA follows: TGTGCCAGCAGTTATGGAGGGGCAAATCAGCCCCAGCATTTT. Its translation: CASSYGGANQPQHF. The V gene is TRBV6-5, the J gene TRBJ1-5; possibly TRBD1 for D (5 bases). Trimming cost V 3 bases and J 4 bases, with 10 bases left between them. The CDR3 sequence is 14 residues long. Germline V lookup: CDR1 MNHEY, CDR2 SVGAGI.

The chain carries TRBV19 and TRBJ2-5; 8 bases fit TRBD2. Germline values: CDR1 LNHDA, CDR2 SQIVND (reference sequence). J lost 1 base, V lost 5 bases, and 3 bases had no gene match. There are 14 residues in the CDR3. In DNA, the CDR3 is TGTGCCAGTAGTTACGGACTAGCCCAAGAGACCCAGTACTTC. Encoded protein: CASSYGLAQETQYF.

The chain couples TRBV12-3 or TRBV12-4 to TRBJ2-3, with D possibly being TRBD1 (6 bases). The length of the CDR3 is 17 residues. V gave up 5 bases and J gave up 5 bases, with 23 bases separating them. The CDR3 reads CASSPPTGGPSGDTQYF. CDR3 in DNA: TGTGCCAGCAGTCCCCCGACAGGCGGACCTTCTGGAGATACGCAGTATTTT.

This chain's CDR3 is CASSGTSPGIRELFF. In nucleotides, the CDR3 is TGTGCCAGCAGCGGAACTAGTCCAGGTATCAGGGAGCTGTTTTTT. The V call is TRBV5-6, the J call TRBJ2-2; TRBD2 might be the D (5 bases). The V and J ends lost 4 bases and 9 bases respectively, with 19 bases between them. The germline V gene has CDR1 SGHDT and CDR2 YYEEEE. The CDR3 totals 15 residues.

The rearrangement links TRBV20-1 to TRBJ2-1; 7 nucleotides match TRBD1. With V trimmed by 7 bases and J by 4 bases, 4 bases remained unmatched. The CDR3 is made up of 12 amino acids. Per germline, CDR1 DFQATT and CDR2 SNEGSKA (reference sequence). The CDR3 here is CSVPGGYNEQFF. CDR3 bases: TGCAGTGTACCAGGGGGATACAATGAGCAGTTCTTC.

The rearrangement links TRBV20-1 to TRBJ2-4, with 8 nucleotides matching TRBD1. V lost 0 bases to trimming and J lost 6 bases; unmatched junction nucleotides: 4. There are 14 residues in the CDR3. Per the germline V gene, CDR1 is DFQATT and CDR2 is SNEGSKA (reference sequence). CDR3 in DNA: TGCAGTGCTAGAGATATGGACAGGGCAAACATTCAGTACTTC. Translated: CSARDMDRANIQYF.

To note about this clonotype: Compared with germline, one end of the junction differs, possibly owing to a read error. The chain uses TRBV12-3 or TRBV12-4 and TRBJ2-4; TRBD1 is a possible D gene (6 bases). The CDR3 covers 8 residues. The CDR3 nucleotides are TGTGCCAGCAGGACACAGGGCTTC. Protein product: CASRTQGF.

The chain links TRBV7-9 to TRBJ2-1; 8 nucleotides match TRBD2. Looked up from germline, CDR1 is SEHNR and CDR2 is FQNEAQ (reference sequence). The V gene end was trimmed by 0 bases and the J gene end by 3 bases; junction bases not matched to a gene: 1. The CDR3 contains 15 residues. The CDR3 loop is CASSLAGRGYNEQFF. As DNA, the CDR3 is TGTGCCAGCAGCTTAGCCGGGAGGGGCTACAATGAGCAGTTCTTC.

The chain employs TRBV7-2 and TRBJ2-3, with 8 bases identical to TRBD2. Losses at the gene ends were 1 base for V and 5 bases for J; bases not matched to a gene: 5. Per the germline V gene, CDR1 is SGHTA and CDR2 is FQGNSA. This CDR3 has 15 residues. This CDR3 is CASSLVGGAVDTQYF. CDR3 bases: TGTGCCAGCAGCTTAGTCGGGGGGGCCGTAGATACGCAGTATTTT.

V and J are TRBV5-1 and TRBJ2-1; TRBD1 agrees at 8 bases. Germline V lookup: CDR1 SGHRS, CDR2 YFSETQ. J lost 3 bases, V lost 3 bases, and 5 bases had no gene match. The CDR3 runs to 15 residues. In DNA, the CDR3 is TGCGCCAGCAGCTCCCGGGACAGGCTCTACAATGAGCAGTTCTTC. The encoded protein is CASSSRDRLYNEQFF.

The chain couples TRBV12-3 or TRBV12-4 to TRBJ2-5; the match to TRBD2 covers 8 bases. This CDR3 has 14 residues. With V trimmed by 6 bases and J by 5 bases, 8 bases remained unmatched. The CDR3 spells CASRGGGPGETQYF. The DNA for the CDR3 is TGTGCCAGCAGAGGCGGGGGGCCCGGGGAGACCCAGTACTTC.

The V gene is TRBV5-1, the J gene TRBJ2-1, with 11 positions matching TRBD1. The CDR3 loop spans 15 amino acids. Trimming cost V 0 bases and J 5 bases; bases outside gene matches: 1. Per the germline V gene, CDR1 is SGHRS and CDR2 is YFSETQ. The CDR3 bases are TGCGCCAGCAGCTTGGCGGGACAGGGGGACAATGAGCAGTTCTTC. Translation gives CASSLAGQGDNEQFF.

The chain carries TRBV27 and TRBJ1-2; D might be TRBD1 (5 bases). The CDR3 covers 15 residues. Germline CDR1 and CDR2: MNHEY and SMNVEV (reference sequence). Between the trimmed V and J ends, which lost 2 bases and 0 bases, there was a span of 10 bases. CDR3 nucleotides: TGTGCCAGCAGTTTAACCGGGACCACTAACTATGGCTACACCTTC. Protein: CASSLTGTTNYGYTF.

V usage is TRBV10-3 and J usage is TRBJ2-5; D call uncertain. Trimming left V 0 bases short and J 5 bases short, with 7 bases between. This CDR3 has 13 amino acids. The germline gives CDR1 ENHRY, CDR2 SYGVKD. The CDR3 loop is CAISESVGETQYF. CDR3 nucleotide sequence: TGTGCCATCAGTGAGTCGGTGGGGGAGACCCAGTACTTC.

The V call is TRBV3-1, the J call TRBJ2-3; D is possibly TRBD2 (6 bases). Trimming left V 0 bases short and J 5 bases short, with 18 bases between. CDR1 LGHDT and CDR2 YNNKEL come from the germline V gene (reference sequence). CDR3 length: 17 amino acids. This chain's CDR3 is CASSQDGGNLAGDTQYF. CDR3 bases: TGTGCCAGCAGCCAAGATGGGGGGAATCTCGCGGGAGATACGCAGTATTTT.

The V gene is TRBV15, the J gene TRBJ2-7; maybe TRBD2 (6 bases). The CDR3 has 13 amino acids. Germline assignment: CDR1 LNHNV and CDR2 YYDKDF (reference sequence). The V and J ends lost 4 bases and 5 bases respectively, with 12 bases between them. This CDR3 is CATSTAGEDEQYF. CDR3 nucleotides: TGTGCCACCAGCACGGCCGGGGAGGACGAGCAGTACTTC. Complete variable domain (other parts from reference TRBV15 and TRBJ2-7): DAMVIQNPRYQVTQFGKPVTLSCSQTLNHNVMYWYQQKSSQAPKLLFHYYDKDFNNEADTPDNFQSRRPNTSFCFLDIRSPGLGDTAMYLCATSTAGEDEQYFGPGTRLTVT.

This clonotype was recorded only once. This chain connects TRBV15 to TRBJ2-1; D uncertain. From germline, CDR1 is LNHNV and CDR2 YYDKDF (reference sequence). The CDR3 length is 12 residues. The ends were cut back, 6 bases at V and 6 bases at J, with 9 bases in the middle. The CDR3 reads CATRYFSNEQFF. CDR3 coding DNA: TGTGCCACCAGGTACTTTTCCAATGAGCAGTTCTTC. Supplemented by reference TRBV15 and TRBJ2-1, the full variable domain reads DAMVIQNPRYQVTQFGKPVTLSCSQTLNHNVMYWYQQKSSQAPKLLFHYYDKDFNNEADTPDNFQSRRPNTSFCFLDIRSPGLGDTAMYLCATRYFSNEQFFGPGTRLTVL.

The chain carries TRBV7-9 and TRBJ2-7, with D unclear. V lost 6 bases and J 1 base, leaving 7 bases between the germline ends. Per the germline V gene, CDR1 is SEHNR and CDR2 is FQNEAQ (reference sequence). This CDR3 is 12 amino acids long. This CDR3 reads CASRSGSYEQYF. CDR3 bases: TGTGCCAGCAGGAGTGGATCCTACGAGCAGTACTTC.

V and J are TRBV27 and TRBJ2-7, with D possibly matching TRBD1 (6 bases). This CDR3 is 13 amino acids long. The V and J ends lost 3 bases and 1 base respectively, with 7 bases between them. CDR1 and CDR2 from the germline V gene are MNHEY and SMNVEV (reference sequence). CDR3 DNA: TGTGCCAGCAGTTTTGGACAGTCCTACGAGCAGTACTTC. Translating it yields CASSFGQSYEQYF.